Below, 19 T cell receptor beta chains from the same sample are listed, as sequenced in a study of blood T cell repertoires in COVID-19 (TCRdb year 2020). The library relied on the immunoSEQ multiplex PCR assay. The table was pulled from immuneACCESS by TCRdb, which kept in-frame rearrangements only. Such tables lose some clones; where checked, under half of the loss comes from unresolved V genes, and the rest has no known cause. Within this sample are 110,000 or so clones, with about nine tenths of them counted one time only. The ten biggest clones cover around 7.7% of the sample. The sequencing input was peripheral blood. These receptors were taken from a human donor in a cohort sampled during active COVID-19.

The chain carries TRBV24-1 and TRBJ1-5; D may be TRBD1 (5 bases). This CDR3 has 12 amino acids. The V gene's germline CDR1 is KGHDR and CDR2 SFDVKD. V lost 4 bases and J lost 10, with 10 bases in between. The CDR3 DNA follows: TGTGCCACCAGTGAGCAGGGTAACCCCCAGCATTTT. Translation: CATSEQGNPQHF.

J is TRBJ2-7 and V is TRBV6-5, with 7 bases identical to TRBD1. There are 15 residues in the CDR3. V dropped 0 bases and J dropped 3; count of bases not matched to a gene: 5. The germline gives CDR1 MNHEY, CDR2 SVGAGI. The CDR3, as DNA: TGTGCCAGCAGTTACTCCTCAGGGGGAATCTACGAGCAGTACTTC. Protein product: CASSYSSGGIYEQYF.

J is TRBJ2-2 and V is TRBV10-2; TRBD2 aligns across 13 bases. CDR1 is WSHSY, CDR2 SAAADI, per germline. Trimming cost V 7 bases and J 5 bases; bases outside gene matches: 10. The CDR3 sequence is 17 residues long. CDR3 residues: CASTQPGLAGRTGELFF. In DNA, the CDR3 is TGCGCCAGCACACAACCGGGACTAGCGGGAAGGACCGGGGAGCTGTTTTTT.

This sequence joins TRBV15 and TRBJ2-4; 8 nucleotides line up with TRBD2. V gave up 7 bases and J gave up 7 bases; unmatched junction bases: 12. CDR1 LNHNV and CDR2 YYDKDF come from the germline V gene (reference sequence). This CDR3 has 15 amino acids. CDR3 in DNA: TGTGCCACCATGCGGGGGGCCTCTATTACTAACATTCAGTACTTC. Residues: CATMRGASITNIQYF.

This chain joins TRBV14 and TRBJ1-2, with 10 bases matching TRBD1. V was clipped by 5 bases and J by 7 bases; unmatched bases: 4. The CDR3 consists of 13 residues. In germline, CDR1 is SGHDN, CDR2 FVKESK. Here the CDR3 DNA reads TGTGCCAGCAGCATTGACAGGGGGCTTGGCTACACCTTC. Residues: CASSIDRGLGYTF.

This clone was found a few times. The chain has TRBV29-1 and TRBJ1-5; D unresolved. V lost 0 bases, J lost 5 bases, and 11 bases lay in between. Germline CDR1 is SQVTM and CDR2 is ANQGSEA. The CDR3 is made up of 14 amino acids. This chain's CDR3 is CSVEDAGSHQPQHF. The CDR3 nucleotides read TGCAGCGTTGAAGATGCGGGGTCCCATCAGCCCCAGCATTTT.

J is TRBJ2-3 and V is TRBV29-1, with D possibly being TRBD2 (6 bases). The length of the CDR3 is 13 residues. Germline values: CDR1 SQVTM, CDR2 ANQGSEA. With 4 bases removed from V and 6 bases from J, the gap between germline ends came to 14 bases. CDR3 protein: CSVAGVGVDTQYF. DNA for the CDR3: TGCAGCGTTGCGGGGGTAGGGGTGGATACGCAGTATTTT.

The chain combines TRBV10-3 with TRBJ2-5; 14 nucleotides align to TRBD2. V shed 4 bases, J shed 5 bases, and the junction held 3 bases outside the gene matches. Germline CDR1 ENHRY, CDR2 SYGVKD. There are 15 residues in the CDR3. The DNA of the CDR3 is TGTGCCATCAGTGGGGGACTAGCGGGAGTCGAGACCCAGTACTTC. It translates to CAISGGLAGVETQYF.

The chain is built from TRBV3-1 (or the pseudogene TRBV3-2) and TRBJ1-3; D is perhaps TRBD1 (6 bases). The CDR3 length is 15 residues. V gave up 6 bases and J gave up 0 bases, with 12 bases separating them. The germline gives CDR1 LGHDT, CDR2 YNNKEL (reference sequence). This CDR3 reads CASRNGQSSGNTIYF. The CDR3 bases are TGTGCCAGCAGGAACGGACAGAGCTCTGGAAACACCATATATTTT.

This CDR3 is CASTLAGLNTGELFF. CDR3 coding DNA: TGTGCCAGCACCCTCGCAGGGTTGAACACCGGGGAGCTGTTTTTT. The chain joins TRBV2 to TRBJ2-2, with a possible D match to TRBD1 (5 bases). Trimming left V 7 bases short and J 1 base short, with 13 bases between. Germline CDR1 is SNHLY and CDR2 is FYNNEI. This CDR3 is built from 15 residues.

This clone was detected only a few times. The chain uses TRBV19 and TRBJ1-5; 7 bases agree with TRBD1. V lost 3 bases, J lost 6 bases, and 5 bases stayed unmatched. Germline loops: CDR1 LNHDA, CDR2 SQIVND (reference sequence). CDR3 length equals 14 residues. In nucleotides, the CDR3 is TGTGCCAGTAGTATCCACAGGGGTGGTCAGCCCCAGCATTTT. This translates into CASSIHRGGQPQHF. Looking up the rest from reference TRBV19 and TRBJ1-5 gives the full variable domain: DGGITQSPKYLFRKEGQNVTLSCEQNLNHDAMYWYRQDPGQGLRLIYYSQIVNDFQKGDIAEGYSVSREKKESFPLTVTSAQKNPTAFYLCASSIHRGGQPQHFGDGTRLSIL.

The chain has TRBV11-3 and TRBJ2-7; 10 bases are shared with TRBD2. CDR3 size: 15 residues. The V and J ends lost 6 bases and 3 bases, in that order; junction bases with no gene match: 8. Germline loops: CDR1 SGHNT, CDR2 YENEEA. The CDR3 sequence is CASRDTSGKVYEQYF. CDR3 nucleotides: TGTGCCAGCAGGGATACTAGCGGGAAGGTCTACGAGCAGTACTTC.

The J gene is TRBJ2-7, the V gene TRBV18, with 8 bases lining up with TRBD2. The trim removed 2 bases at V and 3 bases at J, leaving 9 bases unmatched. This CDR3 comprises 16 residues. The germline V gene has CDR1 KGHSH and CDR2 LQKENI. The CDR3 sequence is CASSPYVAGSFYEQYF. CDR3 coding DNA: TGTGCCAGCTCACCATATGTAGCGGGGTCTTTCTACGAGCAGTACTTC. Complete variable domain (other parts from reference TRBV18 and TRBJ2-7): NAGVMQNPRHLVRRRGQEARLRCSPMKGHSHVYWYRQLPEEGLKFMVYLQKENIIDESGMPKERFSAEFPKEGPSILRIQQVVRGDSAAYFCASSPYVAGSFYEQYFGPGTRLTVT.

This chain joins TRBV6-4 and TRBJ2-2, with 8 bases that match TRBD1. Germline CDR1 MRHNA, CDR2 SNTAGT. V trimming: 0 bases; J trimming: 9 bases; junction bases outside the gene matches: 9. The CDR3 has 16 residues. The CDR3 nucleotides are TGTGCCAGCAGTGACTCGAGTCAGGGGGCCGGCCGGGAGCTGTTTTTT. It translates to CASSDSSQGAGRELFF.

This clone was picked up one time. The J gene is TRBJ1-2, the V gene TRBV28; 12 nucleotides align to TRBD1. Germline V lookup: CDR1 MDHEN, CDR2 SYDVKM. Trimming cost V 6 bases and J 8 bases; bases outside gene matches: 4. The CDR3 is 13 residues long. CDR3 sequence (DNA): TGTGCCAGCAGAGGGGACAGGGGGCGAGGCTACACCTTC. Translation: CASRGDRGRGYTF.

This clone appeared a single time. CDR3 protein: CASSLVGQVNEKLFF. The CDR3 nucleotides are TGCGCCAGCAGCTTGGTGGGACAGGTCAATGAAAAACTGTTTTTT. The V and J genes are TRBV5-1 and TRBJ1-4; 8 positions match TRBD1. This CDR3 contains 15 residues. Trimming removed 0 bases from V and 5 bases from J; junction bases left unmatched: 3. CDR1 is SGHRS and CDR2 is YFSETQ in the germline V gene. Drawing the rest from reference TRBV5-1 and TRBJ1-4, the complete variable domain is KAGVTQTPRYLIKTRGQQVTLSCSPISGHRSVSWYQQTPGQGLQFLFEYFSETQRNKGNFPGRFSGRQFSNSRSEMNVSTLELGDSALYLCASSLVGQVNEKLFFGSGTQLSVL.

The gene calls are TRBV5-1 and TRBJ2-2; D is unresolved. The germline gives CDR1 SGHRS, CDR2 YFSETQ. This CDR3 contains 15 residues. V shed 0 bases and J shed 1 base, with 7 bases lying between them. CDR3 loop: CASSLAGLNTGELFF. CDR3 DNA: TGCGCCAGCAGCTTGGCCGGGTTGAACACCGGGGAGCTGTTTTTT.

The J gene is TRBJ2-7, the V gene TRBV5-5; 7 positions match TRBD1. V lost 0 bases to trimming and J lost 1 base; unmatched junction nucleotides: 7. The CDR3 spans 16 residues. Germline V gene lookup returns CDR1 SGHKS and CDR2 YYEKEE (reference sequence). The DNA for the CDR3 is TGTGCCAGCAGCTTGGTCGGACAGGCGAGGTCCTACGAGCAGTACTTC. Protein: CASSLVGQARSYEQYF.

This chain links TRBV2 with TRBJ1-2; possibly TRBD1 for D (6 bases). This CDR3 comprises 12 residues. Deletions cut 6 bases from V and 8 bases from J, with 13 bases between. Germline V gene lookup returns CDR1 SNHLY and CDR2 FYNNEI. CDR3 protein: CASSETGRGYTF. CDR3 nucleotide sequence: TGTGCCAGCAGCGAAACAGGGAGAGGCTACACCTTC. The variable domain in full, with the rest retrieved from reference TRBV2 and TRBJ1-2, is EPEVTQTPSHQVTQMGQEVILRCVPISNHLYFYWYRQILGQKVEFLVSFYNNEISEKSEIFDDQFSVERPDGSNFTLKIRSTKLEDSAMYFCASSETGRGYTFGSGTRLTVV.